The text below deals with one T cell receptor (beta chain). The antigen remains unidentified. This entry belongs to a study of cytomegalovirus exposure and HLA in healthy donors. The germline CDR1 and CDR2 sequences are SGHRS and YFSETQ. Trimming took off 4 bases at V and 3 bases at J, with 17 bases between the two ends. This CDR3 contains 15 residues. This PCR relied on a set of 60 Vbeta primers and 13 Jbeta primers. The repertoire was sequenced with immunoSEQ multiplex PCR; TCRdb's copy has only in-frame clones and lacks some. This table has around 150,000 clones, 76% appearing once. Whole-study findings and limits: Some public TCRs appeared in many individuals, while most sequences were rare. Most of the TCR beta V segments (in an earlier analysis) were productive either about 90% or about 30% of the time. Sequencing depth roughly uniform across donors was assumed in presence/absence analyses.

The sequence derives from a female donor in good health and CMV-seropositive. V is TRBV5-1 and J is TRBJ2-7, with D perhaps matching TRBD2 (6 bases). Material: PBMCs. Here the CDR3 reads CASSQVGGGDYEQYF. CDR3 sequence (DNA): TGCGCCAGCAGCCAGGTCGGGGGTGGGGACTACGAGCAGTACTTC.